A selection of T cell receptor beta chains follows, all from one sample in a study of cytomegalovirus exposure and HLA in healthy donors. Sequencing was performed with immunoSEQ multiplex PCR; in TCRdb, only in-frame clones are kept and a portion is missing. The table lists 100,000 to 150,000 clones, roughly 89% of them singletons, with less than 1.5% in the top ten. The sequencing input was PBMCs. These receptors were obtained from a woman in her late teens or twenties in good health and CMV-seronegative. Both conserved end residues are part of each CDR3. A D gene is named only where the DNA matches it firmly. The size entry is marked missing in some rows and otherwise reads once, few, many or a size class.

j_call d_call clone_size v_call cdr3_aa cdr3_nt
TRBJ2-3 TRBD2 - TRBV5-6 CASSVAGEYGTDTQYF TGTGCCAGCAGCGTAGCGGGAGAGTACGGCACAGATACGCAGTATTTT
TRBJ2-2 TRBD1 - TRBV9 CASSVDRGRTGELFF TGTGCCAGCAGCGTTGACAGGGGGCGAACCGGGGAGCTGTTTTTT
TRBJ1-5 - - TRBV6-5 CASSLGTGANQPQHF TGTGCCAGCAGTTTAGGCACGGGTGCGAATCAGCCCCAGCATTTT
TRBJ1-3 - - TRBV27 CASSLSAAGAGNTIYF TGTGCCAGCAGTTTATCGGCGGCAGGGGCTGGAAACACCATATATTTT
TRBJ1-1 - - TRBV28 CASSFRRATEAFF TGTGCCAGCAGTTTCAGGCGGGCCACTGAAGCTTTCTTT
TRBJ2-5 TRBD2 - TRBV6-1 CASSRDGGRAETQYF TGTGCCAGCAGCCGGGATGGTGGGAGGGCAGAGACCCAGTACTTC
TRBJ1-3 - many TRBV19 CASSYLGNTIYF TGTGCCAGTTCCTACTTGGGAAACACCATATATTTT
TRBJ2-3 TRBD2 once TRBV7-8 CASSLASGRRDTQYF TGTGCCAGCAGCTTAGCCAGCGGGAGGAGGGATACGCAGTATTTT
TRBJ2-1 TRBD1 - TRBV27 CASNKRVGTGGKGEQFF TGTGCCAGCAATAAAAGGGTCGGGACAGGTGGTAAGGGTGAGCAGTTCTTC
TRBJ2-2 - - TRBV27 CASSLEGYIWNTGELFF TGTGCCAGCAGTCTCGAGGGCTATATTTGGAACACCGGGGAGCTGTTTTTT
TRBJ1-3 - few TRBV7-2 CASSLGLGNTIYF TGTGCCAGCAGCTTAGGACTAGGAAACACCATATATTTT
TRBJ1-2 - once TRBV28 CASRGGAGSYGYTF TGTGCCAGCAGGGGGGGGGCAGGGAGTTACGGCTACACCTTC
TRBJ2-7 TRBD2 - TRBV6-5 CASSMGLAGAGEQYF TGTGCCAGCAGCATGGGACTAGCGGGAGCGGGGGAGCAGTACTTC
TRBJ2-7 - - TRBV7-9 CASSPAGQTTYEQYF TGTGCCAGCAGCCCCGCGGGGCAGACAACCTACGAGCAGTACTTC
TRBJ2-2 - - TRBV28 CASSPSLGAEDVNTGELFF TGTGCCAGCAGCCCCTCCTTGGGGGCGGAGGATGTGAACACCGGGGAGCTGTTTTTT
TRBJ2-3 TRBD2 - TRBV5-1 CASDSGGASDTQYF TGCGCCAGCGATAGCGGGGGGGCTTCAGATACGCAGTATTTT
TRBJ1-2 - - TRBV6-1 CASSEGVAVNYGYTF TGTGCCAGCAGTGAAGGAGTGGCGGTGAACTATGGCTACACCTTC
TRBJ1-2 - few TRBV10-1 CASSETTSGGYTF TGCGCCAGCAGTGAGACCACCTCAGGAGGCTACACCTTC
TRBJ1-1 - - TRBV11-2 CASNLVWQGNTEAFF TGTGCCAGCAACTTAGTTTGGCAGGGGAACACTGAAGCTTTCTTT
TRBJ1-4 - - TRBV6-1 CASSGAVATNEKLFF TGTGCCAGCAGTGGTGCAGTTGCAACTAATGAAAAACTGTTTTTT
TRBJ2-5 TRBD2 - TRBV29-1 CSVGLAGVLQETQYF TGCAGCGTTGGACTAGCGGGAGTTCTGCAAGAGACCCAGTACTTC
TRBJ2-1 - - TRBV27 CASGIAQSSYNEQFF TGTGCCAGCGGCATAGCGCAGAGCTCCTACAATGAGCAGTTCTTC
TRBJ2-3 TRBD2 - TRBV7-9 CASSFAGEDTQYF TGTGCCAGCAGCTTCGCGGGAGAAGATACGCAGTATTTT
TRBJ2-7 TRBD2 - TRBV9 CASSALAGSSYEQYF TGTGCCAGCAGCGCTCTAGCGGGGAGCTCCTACGAGCAGTACTTC
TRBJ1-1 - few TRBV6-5 CASLGGIGTEAFF TGTGCCAGCTTGGGGGGGATCGGCACTGAAGCTTTCTTT
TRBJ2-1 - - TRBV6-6 CASSYSGGGYNEQFF TGTGCCAGCAGTTACTCTGGTGGCGGTTACAATGAGCAGTTCTTC
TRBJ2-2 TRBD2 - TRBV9 CASSVVIAGHTGELFF TGTGCCAGCAGCGTAGTTATAGCGGGACATACCGGGGAGCTGTTTTTT
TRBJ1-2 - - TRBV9 CASSVATVASGRYTF TGTGCCAGCAGCGTAGCTACAGTGGCCTCAGGCCGCTACACCTTC
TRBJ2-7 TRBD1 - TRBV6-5 CASSPGQGANEQYF TGTGCCAGCAGTCCGGGACAGGGGGCTAATGAGCAGTACTTC
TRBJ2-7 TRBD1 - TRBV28 CASQGAPYEQYF TGTGCCAGCCAGGGGGCGCCCTACGAGCAGTACTTC
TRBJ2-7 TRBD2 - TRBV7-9 CASSSTSGIGEQYF TGTGCCAGCAGCTCCACTAGCGGGATCGGCGAGCAGTACTTC
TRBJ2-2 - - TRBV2 CASTTSGLNTGELFF TGTGCCAGCACTACGAGTGGGCTTAACACCGGGGAGCTGTTTTTT
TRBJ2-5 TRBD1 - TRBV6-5 CASRLDRGRQETQYF TGTGCCAGCAGGTTGGACAGGGGGCGCCAAGAGACCCAGTACTTC
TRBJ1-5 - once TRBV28 CASSASYQPQHF TGTGCCAGCAGTGCGTCATATCAGCCCCAGCATTTT
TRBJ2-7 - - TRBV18 CASSPQGDSYEQYF TGTGCCAGCTCTCCCCAGGGCGACTCCTACGAGCAGTACTTC
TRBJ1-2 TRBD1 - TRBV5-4 CASSSLGQGSDGYTF TGTGCCAGCAGCTCCCTGGGACAGGGATCGGATGGCTACACCTTC
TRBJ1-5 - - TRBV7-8 CASSLAPRELMQPQHF TGTGCCAGCAGCTTAGCCCCCAGGGAACTCATGCAGCCCCAGCATTTT
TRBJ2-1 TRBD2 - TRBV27 CASATLAGGANEQFF TGTGCCAGCGCCACACTAGCGGGAGGAGCCAATGAGCAGTTCTTC
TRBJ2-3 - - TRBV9 CASSGYLQGRMGTDTQYF TGTGCCAGCAGCGGATACCTACAGGGAAGGATGGGCACAGATACGCAGTATTTT
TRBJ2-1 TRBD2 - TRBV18 CASSPRLAGGGGEQFF TGTGCCAGCTCACCACGACTAGCGGGAGGGGGTGGTGAGCAGTTCTTC
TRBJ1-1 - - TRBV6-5 CASSYSGGAFTEAFF TGTGCCAGCAGTTACTCCGGGGGGGCTTTCACTGAAGCTTTCTTT
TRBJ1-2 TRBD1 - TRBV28 CASSLSGTGVGGYTF TGTGCCAGCAGTTTATCGGGGACAGGGGTGGGCGGCTACACCTTC
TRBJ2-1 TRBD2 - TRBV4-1 CASSQDLTSGTLNEQFF TGCGCCAGCAGCCAAGATTTGACTAGCGGGACTTTGAATGAGCAGTTCTTC
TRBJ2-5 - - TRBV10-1 CASSARDQETQYF TGCGCCAGCAGTGCTCGGGATCAAGAGACCCAGTACTTC
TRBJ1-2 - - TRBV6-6 CASSNRDFFWNYGYTF TGTGCCAGCAGTAACCGGGACTTTTTCTGGAACTATGGCTACACCTTC
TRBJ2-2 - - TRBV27 CASRSQGLLTGELFF TGTGCCAGCAGATCACAGGGTCTACTAACCGGGGAGCTGTTTTTT
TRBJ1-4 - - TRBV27 CASPDEGLNEKLFF TGTGCCAGCCCTGACGAGGGCCTTAATGAAAAACTGTTTTTT
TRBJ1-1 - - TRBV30 CAWMLVEAFF TGTGCCTGGATGTTGGTAGAGGCTTTCTTT
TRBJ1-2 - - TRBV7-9 CASSSSYGYTF TGTGCCAGCAGCTCATCCTATGGCTACACCTTC
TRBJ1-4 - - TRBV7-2 CASRLQPGHGNEKLFF TGTGCCAGCAGGCTTCAACCGGGACACGGGAATGAAAAACTGTTTTTT
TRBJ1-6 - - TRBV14 CASRETQTYNSPLHF TGTGCCAGCAGAGAAACCCAGACCTATAATTCACCCCTCCACTTT
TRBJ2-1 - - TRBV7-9 CASSVESSALSSYNEQFF TGTGCCAGCAGCGTAGAGTCTAGCGCCCTGAGCTCCTACAATGAGCAGTTCTTC
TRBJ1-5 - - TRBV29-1 CSVVGEDDNQPQHF TGCAGCGTTGTGGGAGAGGACGACAATCAGCCCCAGCATTTT
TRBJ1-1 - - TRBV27 CASTPTDPGSPKAFF TGTGCCAGCACCCCCACCGACCCTGGGAGCCCTAAAGCTTTCTTT
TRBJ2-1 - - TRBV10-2 CASSRLAESSYNEQFF TGCGCCAGCAGTAGATTAGCGGAAAGCTCCTACAATGAGCAGTTCTTC
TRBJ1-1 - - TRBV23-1 CASSQGGDTEAFF TGCGCCAGCAGTCAGGGGGGGGACACTGAAGCTTTCTTT
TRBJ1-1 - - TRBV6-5 CASLAAGNTEAFF TGTGCCTCCCTGGCGGCGGGGAACACTGAAGCTTTCTTT
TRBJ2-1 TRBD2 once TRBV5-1 CASSPGLAAEQFF TGCGCCAGCAGCCCCGGACTAGCAGCTGAGCAGTTCTTC
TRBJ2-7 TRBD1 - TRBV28 CASSRERGLEQYF TGTGCCAGCAGTAGGGAAAGGGGGCTCGAGCAGTACTTC